This T cell receptor (beta chain) came from a study of PD-1 blockade in classical Hodgkin lymphoma. Study-wide results and limits: Why the repertoires differ is still unclear, perhaps disease activity or prior therapy. Newly diagnosed patients were reported to start with lower TCR diversity than healthy donors.

The germline V gene encodes CDR1 SGHRS and CDR2 YFSETQ. Unmatched junction bases numbered 6, after V lost 0 bases and J lost 3 bases. This CDR3 comprises 18 residues. Sample time point: newly diagnosed, previously untreated cHL patient sample. The study purified CD4+ T cells from thawed PBMCs using magnetic negative selection. For comparison, PBMCs from newly diagnosed, untreated classical Hodgkin lymphoma were used. TCRdb's copy holds only in-frame clones and misses some; the assay was immunoSEQ multiplex PCR. The table records about 32,000 clones, around 89% of them present only once. To note about this clone: The antigen remains undetermined.

V gene TRBV5-1 combines with J gene TRBJ2-3; 14 nucleotides line up with TRBD2. The specimen was CD4+ T cells from blood. The receptor was derived from a human donor with classical Hodgkin lymphoma. The CDR3 nucleotides are TGCGCCAGCAGCTTGGGTGGACTAGCGGGAGGCGTAACAGATACGCAGTATTTT. Protein product: CASSLGGLAGGVTDTQYF.